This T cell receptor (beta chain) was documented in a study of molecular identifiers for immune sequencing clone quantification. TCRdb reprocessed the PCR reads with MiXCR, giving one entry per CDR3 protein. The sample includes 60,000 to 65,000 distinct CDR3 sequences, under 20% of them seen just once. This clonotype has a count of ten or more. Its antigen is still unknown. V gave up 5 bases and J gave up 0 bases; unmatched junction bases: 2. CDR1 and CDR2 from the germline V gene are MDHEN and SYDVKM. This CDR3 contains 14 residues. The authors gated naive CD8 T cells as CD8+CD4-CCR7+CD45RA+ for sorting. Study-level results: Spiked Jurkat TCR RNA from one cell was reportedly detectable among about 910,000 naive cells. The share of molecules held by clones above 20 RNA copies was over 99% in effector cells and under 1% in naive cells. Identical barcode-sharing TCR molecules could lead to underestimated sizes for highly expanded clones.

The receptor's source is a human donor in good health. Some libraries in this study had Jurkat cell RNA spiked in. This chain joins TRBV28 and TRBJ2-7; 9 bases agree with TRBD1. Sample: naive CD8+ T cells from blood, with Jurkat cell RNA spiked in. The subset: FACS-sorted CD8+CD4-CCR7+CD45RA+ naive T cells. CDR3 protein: CASSPTGGSYEQYF. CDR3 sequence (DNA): TGTGCCAGCAGTCCGACAGGGGGCTCCTACGAGCAGTACTTC.